This T cell receptor beta chain was recovered during a study of blood T cell repertoires in COVID-19. Study-level background: Collection of acute and convalescent COVID-19 samples took place in the United States, Italy and Spain.

The CDR3 loop spans 15 amino acids. Germline values: CDR1 SGHTA, CDR2 FQGTGA. V shed 5 bases and J 7 bases; nucleotides not matched to a gene: 8. Individuals aged about 18 to 95 years were recruited from about two dozen US areas. All exposed participants met a person with COVID-19 within 2 weeks before entering the study. Assay used: immunoSEQ multiplex PCR; TCRdb lists only in-frame clones, some missing. The repertoire has some 400,000 clones, roughly nine tenths of them found once; the top ten carry roughly 0.9%. The receptor was derived from a woman in her forties who had been exposed to COVID-19. This sequence joins TRBV7-3 and TRBJ1-4; 9 bases are a match to TRBD1. Source material: PBMCs or T cells enriched from blood (not recorded which). Here the CDR3 reads CASSRTGGVGEKLFF. CDR3 sequence (DNA): TGTGCCAGCAGCCGCACAGGGGGCGTAGGTGAAAAACTGTTTTTT.